The rows below give T cell receptor beta chains drawn from one sample of a study of early stage breast cancer tumors. Measured with immunoSEQ multiplex PCR; TCRdb has only the in-frame clones, and not every one. The sample carries fewer than 70,000 clones, about three quarters recorded once. Sequencing was carried out using blood. The receptor source for this set is a person aged 30 to 40 with breast cancer. Both conserved end residues are part of each CDR3. Each record gives: clone size, V gene, J gene, D gene, CDR3 protein, CDR3 DNA. A D gene is named only where the DNA matches it firmly. Size is omitted from some rows. Given values are once, few, many or a class for expanded clones.

size: -; V: TRBV4-3; J: TRBJ2-7; D: TRBD2; CDR3: CASSSTSGASYEQYF; DNA: TGCGCCAGCAGCTCCACTAGCGGGGCGTCCTACGAGCAGTACTTC
size: -; V: TRBV27; J: TRBJ1-4; D: TRBD1; CDR3: CASTSTGLGMKLFF; DNA: TGTGCCAGCACCTCGACAGGGTTAGGTATGAAACTGTTTTTT
size: -; V: TRBV5-4; J: TRBJ2-7; D: TRBD1; CDR3: CASSYRTGGYEQYF; DNA: TGTGCCAGCAGCTACCGGACAGGGGGCTACGAGCAGTACTTC
size: -; V: TRBV7-2; J: TRBJ1-2; D: -; CDR3: CASSFLWGANYGYTF; DNA: TGTGCCAGCAGCTTCCTCTGGGGGGCCAACTATGGCTACACCTTC
size: -; V: TRBV21-1; J: TRBJ2-7; D: -; CDR3: CASSNIYEQYF; DNA: TGTGCCAGCAGCAACATCTACGAGCAGTACTTC
size: -; V: TRBV18; J: TRBJ2-2; D: TRBD2; CDR3: CASSPGTSGPNTGELFF; DNA: TGTGCCAGCTCCCCCGGGACTAGCGGACCGAACACCGGGGAGCTGTTTTTT
size: -; V: TRBV10-1; J: TRBJ2-3; D: -; CDR3: CASSPTAEGTDTQYF; DNA: TGCGCCAGCAGTCCGACAGCCGAGGGCACAGATACGCAGTATTTT
size: -; V: TRBV2; J: TRBJ1-1; D: -; CDR3: CAIQGGEAFF; DNA: TGTGCCATTCAGGGCGGTGAAGCTTTCTTT
size: -; V: TRBV30; J: TRBJ2-7; D: -; CDR3: CAWGGNGSGEQYF; DNA: TGTGCCTGGGGAGGTAACGGGAGTGGCGAGCAGTACTTC
size: once; V: TRBV18; J: TRBJ1-1; D: -; CDR3: CASSRMTETTEAFF; DNA: TGTGCCAGCTCACGAATGACAGAAACAACTGAAGCTTTCTTT
size: -; V: TRBV7-2; J: TRBJ2-7; D: TRBD2; CDR3: CASLSGNEQYF; DNA: TGTGCCAGCCTAAGCGGGAACGAGCAGTACTTC
size: -; V: TRBV6-5; J: TRBJ2-7; D: TRBD2; CDR3: CASSYSVASGSWEQYF; DNA: TGTGCCAGCAGTTACTCCGTGGCTAGCGGGAGTTGGGAGCAGTACTTC
size: -; V: TRBV25-1; J: TRBJ1-4; D: -; CDR3: CASSEGYRHRLNEKLFF; DNA: TGTGCCAGCAGTGAAGGTTATCGGCACCGACTAAATGAAAAACTGTTTTTT
size: -; V: TRBV10-1; J: TRBJ1-2; D: -; CDR3: CASSDRRDYGYTF; DNA: TGCGCCAGCAGTGACCGGAGGGACTATGGCTACACCTTC
size: -; V: TRBV6-1; J: TRBJ1-1; D: -; CDR3: CASSEVPMNTEAFF; DNA: TGTGCCAGCAGTGAAGTCCCTATGAACACTGAAGCTTTCTTT
size: once; V: TRBV5-1; J: TRBJ2-6; D: -; CDR3: CASSLAGETGANVLTF; DNA: TGCGCCAGCAGCTTGGCCGGGGAGACTGGGGCCAACGTCCTGACTTTC